This T cell receptor (beta chain) was documented in a study of T cell repertoires in cytomegalovirus infection. As concerns this clonotype: Its antigen remains unknown.

TCRdb ran MiXCR on the reads and lists one entry per CDR3 protein. The profile shows around 120,000 distinct CDR3 sequences, more than 20% of them singletons. The germline CDR1 and CDR2 sequences are DFQATT and SNEGSKA (reference sequence). V gave up 3 bases and J gave up 5 bases, with 8 bases separating them. There are 12 residues in the CDR3. The specimen sequenced was PBMCs, sequenced either directly or after in vitro stimulation (not recorded which). The sequence was obtained from a human donor in good health (CMV status not recorded). Some clones in this sample may be carry-over from other donors' samples. The chain recombines TRBV20-1 with TRBJ2-1, with D unresolved. Written as DNA, the CDR3 is TGCAGTGCTAGGCTACCCCACAATGAGCAGTTCTTC. It yields the protein CSARLPHNEQFF.